This T cell receptor beta chain was found in a study of CD8 T cells in Susac syndrome. Reverse transcription of about 0.5 to 1 ug RNA was carried out with random hexamers. Each CDR3 protein is one row after TCRdb ran MiXCR on the immunoSEQ multiplex PCR reads. Among about 140,000 distinct CDR3 sequences listed, just under 95% were seen once. TCR beta was sequenced from blood CD8+ and CD4+ T cells. Patients with Susac syndrome fulfilled recently defined diagnostic criteria for definite or probable disease. TEMRA cells were FACS-enriched, with CD8+ and CD4+ T cells isolated negatively. This clonotype originated in a human donor with Susac syndrome. Sequenced input: CD4+ T cells from PBMCs.

This CDR3 is CASSKSETQYF. CDR3 sequence (DNA): TGTGCCAGTAGTAAGTCAGAGACCCAGTACTTC. The chain has TRBV19 and TRBJ2-5; D is unresolved. Trimming stripped 4 bases from V and 4 bases from J, with 4 bases between. CDR3 length equals 11 residues. Germline-derived CDR1 and CDR2 are LNHDA and SQIVND (reference sequence). Combining the CDR3 with reference TRBV19 and TRBJ2-5 gives the whole variable domain DGGITQSPKYLFRKEGQNVTLSCEQNLNHDAMYWYRQDPGQGLRLIYYSQIVNDFQKGDIAEGYSVSREKKESFPLTVTSAQKNPTAFYLCASSKSETQYFGPGTRLLVL.